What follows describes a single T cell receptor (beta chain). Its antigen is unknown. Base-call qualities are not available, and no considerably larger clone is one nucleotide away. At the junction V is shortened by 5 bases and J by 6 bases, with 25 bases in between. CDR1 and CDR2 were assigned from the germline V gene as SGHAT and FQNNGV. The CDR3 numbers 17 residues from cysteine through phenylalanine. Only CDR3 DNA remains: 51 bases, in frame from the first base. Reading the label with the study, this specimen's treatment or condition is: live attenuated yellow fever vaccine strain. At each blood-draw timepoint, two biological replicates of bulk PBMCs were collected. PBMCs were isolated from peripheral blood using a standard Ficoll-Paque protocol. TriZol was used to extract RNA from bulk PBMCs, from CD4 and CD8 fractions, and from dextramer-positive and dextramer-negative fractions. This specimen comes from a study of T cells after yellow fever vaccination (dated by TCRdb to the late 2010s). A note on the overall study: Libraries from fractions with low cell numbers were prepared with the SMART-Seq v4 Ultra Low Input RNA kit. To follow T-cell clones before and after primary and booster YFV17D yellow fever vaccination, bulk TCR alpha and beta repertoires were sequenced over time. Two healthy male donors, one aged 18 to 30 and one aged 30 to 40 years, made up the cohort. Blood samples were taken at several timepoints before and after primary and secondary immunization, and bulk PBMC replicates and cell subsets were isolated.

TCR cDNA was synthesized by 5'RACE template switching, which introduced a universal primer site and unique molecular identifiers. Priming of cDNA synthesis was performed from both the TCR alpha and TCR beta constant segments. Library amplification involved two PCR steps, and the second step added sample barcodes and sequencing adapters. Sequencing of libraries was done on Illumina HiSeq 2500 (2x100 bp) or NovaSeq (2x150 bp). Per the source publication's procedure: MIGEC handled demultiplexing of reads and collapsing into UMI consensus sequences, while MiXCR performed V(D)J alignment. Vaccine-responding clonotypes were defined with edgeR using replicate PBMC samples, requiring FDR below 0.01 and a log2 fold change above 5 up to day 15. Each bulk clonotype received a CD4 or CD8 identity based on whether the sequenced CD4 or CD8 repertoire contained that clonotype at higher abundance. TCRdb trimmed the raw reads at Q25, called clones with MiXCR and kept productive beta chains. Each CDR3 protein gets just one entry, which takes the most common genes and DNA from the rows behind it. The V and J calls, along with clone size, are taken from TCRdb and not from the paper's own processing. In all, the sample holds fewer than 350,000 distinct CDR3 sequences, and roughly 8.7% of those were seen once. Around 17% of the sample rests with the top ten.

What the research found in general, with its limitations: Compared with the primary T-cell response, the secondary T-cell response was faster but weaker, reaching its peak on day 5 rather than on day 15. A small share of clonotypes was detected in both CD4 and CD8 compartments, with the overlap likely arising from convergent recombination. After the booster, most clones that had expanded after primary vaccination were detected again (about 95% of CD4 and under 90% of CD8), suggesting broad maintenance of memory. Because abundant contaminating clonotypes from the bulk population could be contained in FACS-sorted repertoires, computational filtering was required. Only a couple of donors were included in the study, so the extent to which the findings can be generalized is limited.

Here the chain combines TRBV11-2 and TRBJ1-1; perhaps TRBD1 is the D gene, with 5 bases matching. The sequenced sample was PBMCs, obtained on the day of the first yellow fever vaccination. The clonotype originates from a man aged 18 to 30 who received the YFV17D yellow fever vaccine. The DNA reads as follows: TGTGCCAGCAGCCGACAGTTGACGGGAGGACTAAATGCTGAAGCTTTCTTT. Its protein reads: CASSRQLTGGLNAEAFF.